This entry features one TCR beta chain sequence. Its antigen is undetermined. V lost 5 bases and J 5 bases, leaving 12 bases between the germline ends. This CDR3 is built from 14 residues. The germline V gene encodes CDR1 SGHTA and CDR2 FQGTGA. This sample is part of a study of shared clonotypes between healthy human individuals. In the naive CD8 group, cells lacked CD45RO and were positively selected for CCR7, so terminally differentiated effector memory CD45RA+ cells were left out. The donor cohort consisted entirely of Caucasian adults residing in Nashville, Tennessee. General study findings and limits: Few donors limited the genetic and exposure-history diversity represented.

Sorted-subset replicate PCR reactions were performed with approximately 190 ng DNA, corresponding to 30,000 to 35,000 T cell genomes. The protocol was immunoSEQ multiplex PCR, while the TCRdb copy is restricted to in-frame clones and leaves out a portion. The table has around 650,000 clones, approximately 96% seen once. The sequenced sample was naive CD8+ T cells sorted from blood. The origin of this receptor is a woman in her 30s in good health. The chain carries TRBV7-3 and TRBJ2-2, with a tentative D call TRBD2 (5 bases). The CDR3 DNA follows: TGTGCCAGCAGCCTGAGCGGAGCGACCGGGGAGCTGTTTTTT. This sequence encodes CASSLSGATGELFF. Combining the CDR3 with reference TRBV7-3 and TRBJ2-2 gives the whole variable domain GAGVSQTPSNKVTEKGKYVELRCDPISGHTALYWYRQSLGQGPEFLIYFQGTGAADDSGLPNDRFFAVRPEGSVSTLKIQRTERGDSAVYLCASSLSGATGELFFGEGSRLTVL.